This TCR beta chain was profiled in a study of CD8+ T cells in alopecia areata. This clone has only a few counts. Its antigen is currently unknown. PBMCs provided sorted CD4+ and CD8+ T cells. Sequencing templates came from extracted RNA that was reverse transcribed into cDNA. Profiling relied on immunoSEQ multiplex PCR, and the TCRdb table lists in-frame clones only, not all of them. The sample lists about 99,000 clones, 45% to 60% seen once, with around 8.8% in the top ten. Study-wide results and caveats: Sequence data from scalp samples additionally include resident alphabeta T cells of normal skin.

V lost 7 bases and J 8 bases, leaving 14 bases between the germline ends. CDR1 SQVTM and CDR2 ANQGSEA come from the germline V gene. The CDR3 loop spans 11 amino acids. The TCR was taken from a human donor in good health. The chain combines TRBV29-1 with TRBJ1-2; tentatively, D is TRBD1 (5 bases). Sequenced: CD4+ T cells sorted from blood. CDR3 nucleotides: TGCAGCGGAATCACAGGTCGGGGCTACACCTTC. As protein: CSGITGRGYTF.